Listed below are T cell receptor beta chains from one sample, sequenced in a study of cytomegalovirus exposure and HLA in healthy donors. Measured with immunoSEQ multiplex PCR; TCRdb has only the in-frame clones, and not every one. The data hold about 110,000 clones, with over 9.5% observed a single time. Sequencing used PBMCs. The receptors come from a man between 35 and 55 years old in good health and CMV-seropositive. Each CDR3 is given with its conserved first and last residue. Fields, in order: clone size, CDR3 length, V gene, D gene, J gene, CDR3 protein, CDR3 DNA. The D gene is left open where the match is weak. Rows may omit the clone size; those that give it use once, few, many or a size class.

clone_size: .
cdr3_length: 15
v_call: TRBV7-8
d_call: .
j_call: TRBJ1-5
cdr3_aa: CASSLVADSNQPQHF
cdr3_nt: TGTGCCAGCAGCTTAGTGGCAGATAGCAATCAGCCCCAGCATTTT

clone_size: few
cdr3_length: 15
v_call: TRBV5-8
d_call: .
j_call: TRBJ1-2
cdr3_aa: CASSPTGRGNYGYTF
cdr3_nt: TGTGCCAGCAGCCCAACAGGGAGGGGGAACTATGGCTACACCTTC

clone_size: .
cdr3_length: 13
v_call: TRBV28
d_call: .
j_call: TRBJ1-1
cdr3_aa: CATWDSTLAEAFF
cdr3_nt: TGTGCCACGTGGGACTCCACACTCGCTGAAGCTTTCTTT

clone_size: .
cdr3_length: 13
v_call: TRBV6-5
d_call: .
j_call: TRBJ1-2
cdr3_aa: CASSEQGFDGYTF
cdr3_nt: TGTGCCAGCAGTGAACAGGGATTCGATGGCTACACCTTC

clone_size: few
cdr3_length: 14
v_call: TRBV19
d_call: .
j_call: TRBJ1-5
cdr3_aa: CASSITGSNQPQHF
cdr3_nt: TGTGCCAGTAGTATAACGGGTAGCAATCAGCCCCAGCATTTT

clone_size: few
cdr3_length: 12
v_call: TRBV14
d_call: .
j_call: TRBJ1-1
cdr3_aa: CASSRIGAEAFF
cdr3_nt: TGTGCCAGCAGCCGCATCGGGGCTGAAGCTTTCTTT

clone_size: few
cdr3_length: 14
v_call: TRBV6-1
d_call: .
j_call: TRBJ2-5
cdr3_aa: CASGAMGWQETQYF
cdr3_nt: TGTGCCAGCGGGGCCATGGGATGGCAAGAGACCCAGTACTTC

clone_size: few
cdr3_length: 16
v_call: TRBV10-3
d_call: .
j_call: TRBJ1-2
cdr3_aa: CAISEPEGRTYYGYTF
cdr3_nt: TGTGCCATCAGTGAGCCTGAAGGCAGGACTTACTATGGCTACACCTTC

clone_size: few
cdr3_length: 16
v_call: TRBV28
d_call: TRBD2
j_call: TRBJ2-5
cdr3_aa: CASRRGLAGLQETQYF
cdr3_nt: TGTGCCAGCAGACGAGGACTAGCGGGGCTTCAAGAGACCCAGTACTTC

clone_size: .
cdr3_length: 15
v_call: TRBV9
d_call: .
j_call: TRBJ1-2
cdr3_aa: CASSASTGILYGYTF
cdr3_nt: TGTGCCAGCAGCGCGTCGACAGGTATTCTATATGGCTACACCTTC

clone_size: few
cdr3_length: 14
v_call: TRBV9
d_call: .
j_call: TRBJ1-4
cdr3_aa: CASSVGSARVRLFF
cdr3_nt: TGTGCCAGCAGCGTAGGGTCGGCTCGGGTGCGACTGTTTTTT

clone_size: few
cdr3_length: 14
v_call: TRBV5-1
d_call: TRBD2
j_call: TRBJ2-7
cdr3_aa: CASSTSGRSYEQYF
cdr3_nt: TGCGCCAGCAGCACTAGCGGGAGGAGCTACGAGCAGTACTTC

clone_size: .
cdr3_length: 16
v_call: TRBV19
d_call: TRBD2
j_call: TRBJ2-3
cdr3_aa: CASSLTPGTSGIAQYF
cdr3_nt: TGTGCCAGTAGTCTAACCCCCGGGACTAGCGGGATTGCGCAGTATTTT

clone_size: few
cdr3_length: 14
v_call: TRBV10-2
d_call: TRBD1
j_call: TRBJ2-2
cdr3_aa: CASSENRGTGELFF
cdr3_nt: TGCGCCAGCAGTGAGAACAGGGGCACCGGGGAGCTGTTTTTT

clone_size: .
cdr3_length: 15
v_call: TRBV27
d_call: TRBD1
j_call: TRBJ1-5
cdr3_aa: CASSPYRGIGQPQHF
cdr3_nt: TGTGCCAGCAGTCCGTACAGGGGGATCGGTCAGCCCCAGCATTTT

clone_size: .
cdr3_length: 14
v_call: TRBV6-6
d_call: .
j_call: TRBJ2-7
cdr3_aa: CASSYSQTRPEQYF
cdr3_nt: TGTGCCAGCAGTTACTCCCAGACTAGGCCCGAGCAGTACTTC

clone_size: few
cdr3_length: 16
v_call: TRBV7-9
d_call: TRBD2
j_call: TRBJ2-5
cdr3_aa: CASSLGWREAQETQYF
cdr3_nt: TGTGCCAGCAGTTTGGGCTGGCGGGAGGCCCAAGAGACCCAGTACTTC

clone_size: few
cdr3_length: 15
v_call: TRBV29-1
d_call: TRBD2
j_call: TRBJ2-5
cdr3_aa: CSVEGAGDLGETQYF
cdr3_nt: TGCAGCGTTGAAGGGGCGGGAGATTTGGGAGAGACCCAGTACTTC

clone_size: few
cdr3_length: 15
v_call: TRBV7-9
d_call: .
j_call: TRBJ2-2
cdr3_aa: CASTLIQMNTGELFF
cdr3_nt: TGTGCCAGCACCTTGATACAGATGAACACCGGGGAGCTGTTTTTT

clone_size: few
cdr3_length: 11
v_call: TRBV20-1
d_call: .
j_call: TRBJ1-1
cdr3_aa: CSAIGNTEAFF
cdr3_nt: TGCAGTGCGATCGGGAACACTGAAGCTTTCTTT

clone_size: .
cdr3_length: 13
v_call: TRBV19
d_call: TRBD1
j_call: TRBJ2-7
cdr3_aa: CASSRDREYEQYF
cdr3_nt: TGTGCCAGTAGCCGGGACAGGGAGTACGAGCAGTACTTC

clone_size: .
cdr3_length: 13
v_call: TRBV6-1
d_call: .
j_call: TRBJ2-3
cdr3_aa: CASSDGGLDTQYF
cdr3_nt: TGTGCCAGCAGTGACGGGGGTCTAGATACGCAGTATTTT

clone_size: few
cdr3_length: 13
v_call: TRBV25-1
d_call: .
j_call: TRBJ1-2
cdr3_aa: CASSGGRERGYTF
cdr3_nt: TGTGCCAGCAGTGGAGGGAGGGAACGCGGCTACACCTTC

clone_size: few
cdr3_length: 14
v_call: TRBV9
d_call: .
j_call: TRBJ1-4
cdr3_aa: CASSEGLTNEKLFF
cdr3_nt: TGTGCCAGCAGCGAGGGGCTAACTAATGAAAAACTGTTTTTT

clone_size: .
cdr3_length: 14
v_call: TRBV10-3
d_call: TRBD2
j_call: TRBJ2-2
cdr3_aa: CAISLAGGPGELFF
cdr3_nt: TGTGCCATCAGCTTAGCGGGAGGGCCCGGGGAGCTGTTTTTT

clone_size: few
cdr3_length: 17
v_call: TRBV7-8
d_call: .
j_call: TRBJ1-3
cdr3_aa: CASSSPPSTVSGNTIYF
cdr3_nt: TGTGCCAGCAGCTCCCCCCCCTCGACAGTCTCTGGAAACACCATATATTTT

clone_size: few
cdr3_length: 16
v_call: TRBV13
d_call: TRBD2
j_call: TRBJ2-1
cdr3_aa: CASSSGLASSYNEQFF
cdr3_nt: TGTGCCAGCAGCTCGGGACTAGCGAGCTCCTACAATGAGCAGTTCTTC

clone_size: few
cdr3_length: 13
v_call: TRBV7-9
d_call: TRBD1
j_call: TRBJ2-7
cdr3_aa: CASSDRGAYEQYF
cdr3_nt: TGTGCCAGCAGTGACAGGGGTGCCTACGAGCAGTACTTC

clone_size: .
cdr3_length: 13
v_call: TRBV5-1
d_call: .
j_call: TRBJ2-6
cdr3_aa: CASRTTGANVLTF
cdr3_nt: TGCGCCAGCCGTACAACTGGGGCCAACGTCCTGACTTTC

clone_size: .
cdr3_length: 14
v_call: TRBV28
d_call: .
j_call: TRBJ1-4
cdr3_aa: CATYLRGNNEKLFF
cdr3_nt: TGTGCCACTTACTTACGGGGGAATAATGAAAAACTGTTTTTT

clone_size: .
cdr3_length: 14
v_call: TRBV5-1
d_call: TRBD1
j_call: TRBJ2-1
cdr3_aa: CASMGTGYLEGQFF
cdr3_nt: TGCGCCAGCATGGGGACAGGGTACCTCGAGGGGCAGTTCTTC

clone_size: .
cdr3_length: 13
v_call: TRBV10-3
d_call: .
j_call: TRBJ2-3
cdr3_aa: CAISPREEDTQYF
cdr3_nt: TGTGCCATCAGTCCGAGGGAGGAAGATACGCAGTATTTT

clone_size: .
cdr3_length: 14
v_call: TRBV29-1
d_call: .
j_call: TRBJ1-6
cdr3_aa: CSVAVGSYNSPLHF
cdr3_nt: TGCAGCGTTGCGGTTGGCTCCTATAATTCACCCCTCCACTTT

clone_size: few
cdr3_length: 15
v_call: TRBV27
d_call: .
j_call: TRBJ2-2
cdr3_aa: CASSLMGSLTGELFF
cdr3_nt: TGTGCCAGCAGTTTGATGGGCAGCCTCACCGGGGAGCTGTTTTTT

clone_size: few
cdr3_length: 14
v_call: TRBV6-6
d_call: TRBD2
j_call: TRBJ2-7
cdr3_aa: CASSLMAGAYEQYF
cdr3_nt: TGTGCCAGCAGTCTTATGGCGGGAGCTTACGAGCAGTACTTC

clone_size: .
cdr3_length: 12
v_call: TRBV6-6
d_call: .
j_call: TRBJ2-3
cdr3_aa: CASSYPGDTQYF
cdr3_nt: TGTGCCAGCAGTTACCCCGGTGATACGCAGTATTTT

clone_size: .
cdr3_length: 17
v_call: TRBV4-3
d_call: .
j_call: TRBJ1-3
cdr3_aa: CASSQDRATRSGNTIYF
cdr3_nt: TGCGCCAGCAGCCAAGATAGAGCAACCCGCTCTGGAAACACCATATATTTT

clone_size: few
cdr3_length: 12
v_call: TRBV29-1
d_call: .
j_call: TRBJ1-4
cdr3_aa: CSVGGLGEKLFF
cdr3_nt: TGCAGCGTGGGAGGGTTAGGCGAAAAACTGTTTTTT

clone_size: .
cdr3_length: 14
v_call: TRBV7-2
d_call: TRBD2
j_call: TRBJ2-1
cdr3_aa: CASSLMGGRDEQFF
cdr3_nt: TGTGCCAGCAGTTTGATGGGGGGGAGGGATGAGCAGTTCTTC

clone_size: few
cdr3_length: 16
v_call: TRBV9
d_call: .
j_call: TRBJ2-2
cdr3_aa: CASSVASGEPAGELFF
cdr3_nt: TGTGCCAGCAGCGTAGCATCTGGAGAACCAGCCGGGGAGCTGTTTTTT